This T cell receptor beta chain was captured in a study of cytomegalovirus exposure and HLA in healthy donors. General study findings and limits: Among TCR beta chains, those listed as cytomegalovirus-associated numbered about 160.

The length of the CDR3 is 16 residues. With V trimmed by 7 bases and J by 7 bases, 10 bases remained unmatched. Germline assignment: CDR1 MDHEN and CDR2 SYDVKM. A remark on this clone: Its cognate antigen is unknown.

Profiling relied on immunoSEQ multiplex PCR, and the TCRdb table lists in-frame clones only, not all of them. The sample has 100,000 to 120,000 clones, 90% to 96% seen once. The sequence came from a woman aged 18-30 years in good health and CMV-seronegative. This chain joins TRBV28 and TRBJ2-1, with TRBD2 matching over 13 bases. Sequenced material: PBMCs. CDR3 amino acids: CASNRQTSGGKNEQFF. DNA for the CDR3: TGTGCCAGCAATCGCCAGACTAGCGGGGGGAAAAATGAGCAGTTCTTC.